The next 18 T cell receptor beta chains were all read from a single sample in a study of identical twins. MiXCR was run by TCRdb on the 5' RACE reads, yielding one entry per CDR3 protein. The table records about 250,000 distinct CDR3 sequences, 7% to 8.5% of them present only once. The same data also contributed to another study, on yellow fever vaccine responses in identical twins.

Sequencing was done on a sample of CD8+ T cells sorted from blood. All receptors derive from a young woman in good health.

This clonotype was seen ten or more times. The chain employs TRBV7-8 and TRBJ2-3; 12 bases are shared with TRBD2. J was trimmed by 4 bases and V by 1 base; bases with no gene match: 6. This CDR3 spans 17 amino acids. CDR1 and CDR2 from the germline V gene are SGHVS and FQNEAQ. CDR3 in amino acids: CASSLELAGGIADTQYF. CDR3 sequence (DNA): TGTGCCAGCAGCTTAGAACTAGCGGGGGGCATCGCAGATACGCAGTATTTT.

Ten or more counts support this clonotype. This sequence joins TRBV4-1 and TRBJ1-2, with a tentative D call TRBD1 (6 bases). From germline, CDR1 is MGHRA and CDR2 YSYEKL. Trimming left V 0 bases short and J 4 bases short, with 15 bases between. The CDR3 consists of 16 residues. The CDR3 DNA sequence: TGCGCCAGCAGCCAAGATGCTGGGGGCGTCGGCTATGGCTACACCTTC. Translated: CASSQDAGGVGYGYTF.

The gene calls are TRBV27 and TRBJ1-2; D unclear. V lost 11 bases to trimming and J lost 8 bases, with 15 bases between them. Germline values: CDR1 MNHEY, CDR2 SMNVEV (reference sequence). The CDR3 length is 11 residues. The CDR3 loop is CAVRTGDGYTF. The CDR3 coding sequence is TGTGCCGTGAGGACCGGTGACGGCTACACCTTC.

This clonotype showed up many times. The J gene is TRBJ1-1, the V gene TRBV2, with D unclear. The germline gives CDR1 SNHLY, CDR2 FYNNEI. With 10 bases removed from V and 4 bases from J, the gap between germline ends came to 13 bases. The CDR3 length is 12 residues. The CDR3, as DNA: TGTGCCACCCAGGAACGGATCACTGAAGCTTTCTTT. Amino acids: CATQERITEAFF.

This clonotype has only a few counts. The V gene is TRBV6-1, the J gene TRBJ2-5, with D hard to call. This CDR3 has 15 residues. Germline CDR1 MNHNS, CDR2 SASEGT. V lost 4 bases to trimming and J lost 2 bases, with 14 bases between them. DNA of the CDR3: TGTGCCAGCAGTGGACCCCGTGCCCAACAAGAGACCCAGTACTTC. It encodes CASSGPRAQQETQYF.

There are many counts of this clonotype. V and J are TRBV9 and TRBJ2-1; D call uncertain. In germline, CDR1 is SGDLS, CDR2 YYNGEE. V lost 2 bases to trimming and J lost 5 bases, with 8 bases between them. The CDR3 consists of 13 residues. The CDR3 sequence: CASSVMWDNEQFF. The CDR3 DNA reads TGTGCCAGCAGCGTGATGTGGGACAATGAGCAGTTCTTC.

This clonotype was found a few times. This chain links TRBV6-5 with TRBJ1-1; TRBD1 matches at 8 bases. V lost 0 bases to trimming and J lost 6 bases; unmatched junction nucleotides: 3. CDR1 is MNHEY and CDR2 is SVGAGI in the germline V gene. This CDR3 has 14 residues. CDR3: CASSYSTGQAEAFF. CDR3 nucleotide sequence: TGTGCCAGCAGTTACTCTACGGGACAGGCTGAAGCTTTCTTT.

This clonotype was counted many times. The chain has TRBV6-5 and TRBJ1-6; D not certain. Germline V gene sequence: CDR1 MNHEY, CDR2 SVGAGI. The V end lost 0 bases, the J end lost 13 bases, and 10 bases lay between the germline ends. The CDR3 contains 13 residues. The CDR3 protein is CASSYSTPGPLHF. As DNA, the CDR3 is TGTGCCAGCAGTTACTCGACTCCGGGCCCCCTCCACTTT.

The chain uses TRBV11-2 and TRBJ1-6; 9 bases are a match to TRBD1. V lost 5 bases, J lost 3 bases, and 5 bases stayed unmatched. CDR1 SGHAT and CDR2 FQNNGV come from the germline V gene. CDR3 length equals 16 residues. The CDR3 coding sequence is TGTGCCAGCAGCCCTCCGGACAGGGGCTATAATTCACCCCTCCACTTT. Protein sequence: CASSPPDRGYNSPLHF.

The sample holds a few counts of this clonotype. The chain employs TRBV11-3 and TRBJ2-2, with D maybe TRBD1 (6 bases). CDR3 length: 14 amino acids. The V end was cut by 7 bases, the J end by 3 bases, with 12 bases between. CDR1 is SGHNT and CDR2 is YENEEA in the germline V gene. CDR3 coding DNA: TGTGCCAGCACCCCACCAGGGGACACCGGGGAGCTGTTTTTT. This gives the protein CASTPPGDTGELFF.

This clonotype has a count of ten or more. This chain connects TRBV7-9 to TRBJ1-1; perhaps TRBD1 as D (6 bases). The CDR3 length is 14 residues. Germline CDR1 reads SEHNR; CDR2 reads FQNEAQ (reference sequence). Trimming took off 4 bases at V and 5 bases at J, with 14 bases between the two ends. CDR3 bases: TGTGCCAGCAGCTACCGCCAGGGGACAACTGAAGCTTTCTTT. Translating gives CASSYRQGTTEAFF.

This chain joins TRBV2 and TRBJ1-1; tentative D call: TRBD1 (6 bases). This CDR3 has 16 amino acids. CDR1 is SNHLY and CDR2 is FYNNEI in the germline V gene. V gave up 5 bases and J gave up 5 bases, with 21 bases separating them. CDR3 region: CASSYRTGSQGTEAFF. The DNA for the CDR3 is TGTGCCAGCAGTTATCGCACAGGGTCCCAAGGGACTGAAGCTTTCTTT. The full variable domain, completed using reference TRBV2 and TRBJ1-1, is EPEVTQTPSHQVTQMGQEVILRCVPISNHLYFYWYRQILGQKVEFLVSFYNNEISEKSEIFDDQFSVERPDGSNFTLKIRSTKLEDSAMYFCASSYRTGSQGTEAFFGQGTRLTVV.

The table lists this clonotype with a few counts. The CDR3 region is CASSVLAGGLVDTQYF. In DNA, the CDR3 is TGCGCCAGCAGCGTGCTAGCGGGGGGGCTAGTAGATACGCAGTATTTT. The rearrangement joins TRBV5-1 to TRBJ2-3; 12 bases agree with TRBD2. The CDR3 has 16 residues. The V segment lost 4 bases and the J segment 5 bases; nucleotides outside the gene matches: 8. The germline CDR1 and CDR2 sequences are SGHRS and YFSETQ.

The sample holds a few counts of this clonotype. The V call is TRBV4-2, the J call TRBJ2-7, with D perhaps given as TRBD1 or TRBD2 (8 bases each). CDR3 length equals 18 residues. V dropped 0 bases and J dropped 3 bases, with 21 bases sitting between them. CDR1 LGHNA and CDR2 YNFKEQ come from the germline V gene. The CDR3 here is CASSQDLAGQDISYEQYF. DNA of the CDR3: TGTGCCAGCAGCCAAGATTTAGCGGGACAGGACATTAGCTACGAGCAGTACTTC.

The CDR3 nucleotides are TGTGCCAGCAGCTTGACGGACAGGAGATCAACTAATGAAAAACTGTTTTTT. Protein sequence: CASSLTDRRSTNEKLFF. V usage is TRBV5-5 and J usage is TRBJ1-4, with 7 positions matching TRBD1. V was clipped by 1 base and J by 0 bases; unmatched bases: 6. Germline V CDR1 and CDR2: SGHKS, YYEKEE (reference sequence). The CDR3 covers 17 residues.

This chain uses TRBV13 with TRBJ2-7, with TRBD2 matching over 9 bases. Germline V gives CDR1 PRHDT, CDR2 FYEKMQ (reference sequence). The CDR3 runs to 19 residues. V was pared by 6 bases and J by 4 bases, with 22 bases of the junction left unmatched. This chain's CDR3 is CASSGTTPLAGAGRYEQYF. As DNA, the CDR3 is TGTGCCAGCAGTGGAACCACACCGTTAGCGGGAGCGGGCCGTTACGAGCAGTACTTC.

This clonotype was detected a few times. The genes are TRBV10-3 and TRBJ2-1; D gene unclear. This CDR3 is built from 12 residues. V lost 8 bases and J 3 bases, leaving 8 bases between the germline ends. The V gene's germline CDR1 is ENHRY and CDR2 SYGVKD. CDR3 coding DNA: TGTGCCATCGCTACTATCTACAATGAGCAGTTCTTC. Encoded protein: CAIATIYNEQFF.

This chain joins TRBV15 and TRBJ2-1, with D tentatively TRBD2 (5 bases). The CDR3 has 17 amino acids. Trimming took off 1 base at V and 6 bases at J, with 19 bases between the two ends. CDR1 is LNHNV and CDR2 is YYDKDF in the germline V gene (reference sequence). This CDR3 reads CATSRGGLTGPLNEQFF. As DNA, the CDR3 is TGTGCCACCAGCAGAGGCGGGCTTACCGGCCCCCTCAATGAGCAGTTCTTC. The full variable domain, with the rest looked up from reference TRBV15 and TRBJ2-1, is DAMVIQNPRYQVTQFGKPVTLSCSQTLNHNVMYWYQQKSSQAPKLLFHYYDKDFNNEADTPDNFQSRRPNTSFCFLDIRSPGLGDTAMYLCATSRGGLTGPLNEQFFGPGTRLTVL.